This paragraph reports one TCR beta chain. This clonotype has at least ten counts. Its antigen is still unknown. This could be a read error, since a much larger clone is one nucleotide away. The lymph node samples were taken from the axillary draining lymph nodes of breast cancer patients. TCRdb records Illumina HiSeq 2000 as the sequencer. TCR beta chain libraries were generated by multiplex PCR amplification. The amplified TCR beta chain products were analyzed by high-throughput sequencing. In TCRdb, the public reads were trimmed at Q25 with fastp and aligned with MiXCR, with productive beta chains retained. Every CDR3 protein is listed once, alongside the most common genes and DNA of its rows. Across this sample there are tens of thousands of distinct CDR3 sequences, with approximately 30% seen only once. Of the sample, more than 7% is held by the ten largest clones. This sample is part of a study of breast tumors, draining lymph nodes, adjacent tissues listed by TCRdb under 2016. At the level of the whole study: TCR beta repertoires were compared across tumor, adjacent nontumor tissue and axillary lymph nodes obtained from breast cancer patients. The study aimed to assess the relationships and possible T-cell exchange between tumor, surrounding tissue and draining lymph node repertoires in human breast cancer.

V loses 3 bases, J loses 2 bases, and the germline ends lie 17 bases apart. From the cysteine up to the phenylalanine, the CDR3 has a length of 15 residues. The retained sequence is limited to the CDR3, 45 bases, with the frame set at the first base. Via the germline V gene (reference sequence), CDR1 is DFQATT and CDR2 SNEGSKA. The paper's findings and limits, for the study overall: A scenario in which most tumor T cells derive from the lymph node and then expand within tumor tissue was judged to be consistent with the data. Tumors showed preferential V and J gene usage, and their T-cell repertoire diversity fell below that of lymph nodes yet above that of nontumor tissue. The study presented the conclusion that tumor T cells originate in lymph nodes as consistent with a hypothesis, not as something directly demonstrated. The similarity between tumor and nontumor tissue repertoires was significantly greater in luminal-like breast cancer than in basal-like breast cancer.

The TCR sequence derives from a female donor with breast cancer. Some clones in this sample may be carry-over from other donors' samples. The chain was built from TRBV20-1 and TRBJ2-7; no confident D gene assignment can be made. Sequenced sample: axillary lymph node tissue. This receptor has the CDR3 CSASLSSLEAYEQYF. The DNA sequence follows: TGCAGTGCTAGTTTATCGTCCCTGGAAGCCTACGAGCAGTACTTC.